These 6 T cell receptor beta chains were sequenced from one sample in a study of blood T cell repertoires in COVID-19. This table comes from immunoSEQ multiplex PCR, and its TCRdb copy is limited to in-frame clones, with some not included. The profile covers some 140,000 clones, with over 75% appearing a single time and 2% to 2.5% taken by the ten largest. Input material: peripheral blood. The receptor source for this set is a man aged 65 to 79 with active COVID-19.

With regard to this clone: Within the sample, other DNA sequences also encode this same CDR3. The chain is built from TRBV28 and TRBJ2-3; 7 bases are a match to TRBD2. V trimming: 5 bases; J trimming: 1 base; junction bases outside the gene matches: 6. The CDR3 is 15 amino acids. Germline CDR1 and CDR2: MDHEN and SYDVKM. The CDR3 here is CASSLSGLGTDTQYF. The CDR3 coding sequence is TGTGCCAGCAGTCTTAGCGGGCTGGGCACAGATACGCAGTATTTT.

V and J are TRBV11-2 and TRBJ2-1, with TRBD2 matching 9 bases. This CDR3 is built from 15 residues. Germline assignment: CDR1 SGHAT and CDR2 FQNNGV. J gave up 7 bases and V 1 base, and 5 bases lay outside the gene matches. Written as DNA, the CDR3 is TGTGCCAGCAGCTTAGGGGTGACTAGCGGTAATGAGCAGTTCTTC. It specifies CASSLGVTSGNEQFF.

The chain uses TRBV9 and TRBJ1-6, with D perhaps matching TRBD1 (5 bases). This CDR3 is 14 amino acids long. The V end lost 4 bases, the J end lost 7 bases, and 12 bases lay between the germline ends. Germline CDR1 is SGDLS and CDR2 is YYNGEE. The CDR3 bases are TGTGCCAGCAGCCTCAGGGTTGAGAATTCACCCCTCCACTTT. The encoded protein is CASSLRVENSPLHF.

The chain combines TRBV6-5 with TRBJ2-3; 8 positions agree with TRBD2. The CDR3 covers 16 residues. V shed 0 bases and J 1 base; nucleotides not matched to a gene: 3. Germline loops: CDR1 MNHEY, CDR2 SVGAGI. This CDR3 reads CASSYSIAGRTDTQYF. The CDR3 region has the DNA TGTGCCAGCAGTTACTCGATAGCGGGGCGCACAGATACGCAGTATTTT.

The rearrangement uses TRBV7-9 and TRBJ1-6; TRBD1 aligns across 8 bases. The CDR3 runs 14 residues. CDR1 and CDR2 (germline): SEHNR, FQNEAQ (reference sequence). The ends lost 6 bases at V and 8 bases at J; junction bases unmatched: 6. The CDR3 coding sequence is TGTGCCAGCAGTTCCGGGACAGGTTATTCACCCCTCCACTTT. This gives the protein CASSSGTGYSPLHF.

V and J are TRBV28 and TRBJ2-7; D is perhaps TRBD1 (5 bases). Germline CDR1 reads MDHEN; CDR2 reads SYDVKM. CDR3 length equals 13 residues. V gave up 4 bases and J gave up 2 bases, with 9 bases separating them. The CDR3 is CASSWSRAYEQYF. The CDR3 DNA reads as TGTGCCAGCAGTTGGTCCAGGGCCTACGAGCAGTACTTC. Using reference TRBV28 and TRBJ2-7 for the parts outside the CDR3, the full variable domain is DVKVTQSSRYLVKRTGEKVFLECVQDMDHENMFWYRQDPGLGLRLIYFSYDVKMKEKGDIPEGYSVSREKKERFSLILESASTNQTSMYLCASSWSRAYEQYFGPGTRLTVT.